The present entry profiles one T cell receptor (beta chain) with its context. The target antigen is unknown. This record comes from a study of cytomegalovirus exposure and HLA in healthy donors. Germline-derived CDR1 and CDR2 are SGHRS and YFSETQ. The CDR3 is 14 amino acids. V shed 5 bases and J 1 base; nucleotides not matched to a gene: 0. With 60 Vbeta and 13 Jbeta primers, the PCR was carried out. Profiling relied on immunoSEQ multiplex PCR, and the TCRdb table lists in-frame clones only, not all of them. The table includes 120,000 or so clones, around 84% detected once. General study points: A later analysis found common viral pathogens apparently linked to several of the most significant clusters. A later analysis linked a missense DCLRE1C variant to TCR beta V- and J-gene trimming. A later analysis reportedly found that, within productive TCRs, an Asian-associated ancestry cluster had fewer N-insertions than the mean observed across the roughly 630 donors. Presence/absence analyses rested on an assumption that sequencing depth was roughly uniform across donors.

This clonotype was obtained from a woman between 40 and 55 years old in good health and CMV-seronegative. This chain links TRBV5-1 with TRBJ1-3; 10 nucleotides agree with TRBD1. Specimen: PBMCs. Here the CDR3 DNA reads TGCGCCAGCAGGGGACAGGGGTCTGGAAACACCATATATTTT. Residues: CASRGQGSGNTIYF.